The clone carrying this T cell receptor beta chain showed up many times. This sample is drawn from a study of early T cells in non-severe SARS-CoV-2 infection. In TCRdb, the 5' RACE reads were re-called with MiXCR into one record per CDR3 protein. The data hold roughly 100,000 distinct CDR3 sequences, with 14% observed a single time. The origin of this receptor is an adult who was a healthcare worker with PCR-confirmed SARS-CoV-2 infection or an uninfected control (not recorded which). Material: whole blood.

The CDR3 DNA sequence: TGTGCCTGGAGTGCAAGCCCGGTCGGTAATGAGCAGTTCTTC. Protein sequence: CAWSASPVGNEQFF. V is TRBV30 and J is TRBJ2-1; D unclear. With 1 base removed from V and 7 bases from J, the gap between germline ends came to 14 bases. Germline V gives CDR1 GTSNPN, CDR2 SVGIG (reference sequence). The CDR3 totals 14 residues.